Listed below are T cell receptor beta chains from one sample, sequenced in a study of OX40 agonist ivuxolimab in advanced cancers. Libraries were prepared by immunoSEQ multiplex PCR; TCRdb keeps only in-frame clonotypes and omits some of them. The data show about 29,000 clones, around 87% seen once. Sequenced here: CD4+ or CD8+ T cells sorted from blood, sampled in a trial of the OX40 agonist ivuxolimab. These TCRs come from an adult with an advanced solid tumor such as melanoma, head and neck, liver or kidney cancer. Both conserved end residues are part of each CDR3. Fields, in order: J gene, clone size, V gene, CDR3 protein. Rows may omit the clone size; those that give it use once, few, many or a size class.

j_call: TRBJ2-5
clone_size: NA
v_call: TRBV6-5
cdr3_aa: CASSYVQGRETQYF

j_call: TRBJ2-7
clone_size: NA
v_call: TRBV16
cdr3_aa: CASSLQVAPYEQYF

j_call: TRBJ2-1
clone_size: NA
v_call: TRBV6-5
cdr3_aa: CASSHQSGGNEQFF

j_call: TRBJ2-2
clone_size: NA
v_call: TRBV6-5
cdr3_aa: CASSQVPGELFF

j_call: TRBJ2-7
clone_size: NA
v_call: TRBV4-1
cdr3_aa: CASSQDGTSGGEEYF

j_call: TRBJ2-2
clone_size: NA
v_call: TRBV19
cdr3_aa: CASSIVGTGGTGELFF

j_call: TRBJ2-7
clone_size: NA
v_call: TRBV27
cdr3_aa: CASSLSGQGHYEQYF

j_call: TRBJ2-7
clone_size: large
v_call: TRBV18
cdr3_aa: CASSPPGGRHHYEQYF

j_call: TRBJ1-1
clone_size: NA
v_call: TRBV6-6
cdr3_aa: CASSYAAGQTEAFF

j_call: TRBJ2-5
clone_size: NA
v_call: TRBV11-2
cdr3_aa: CASSLNTGFETQYF